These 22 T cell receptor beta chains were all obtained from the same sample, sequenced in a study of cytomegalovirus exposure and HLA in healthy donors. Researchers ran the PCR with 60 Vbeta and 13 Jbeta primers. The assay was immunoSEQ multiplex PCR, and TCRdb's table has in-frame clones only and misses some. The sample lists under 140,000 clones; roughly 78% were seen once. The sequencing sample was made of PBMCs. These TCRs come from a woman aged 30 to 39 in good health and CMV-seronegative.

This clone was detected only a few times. The chain's CDR3 is CASSYLISAETQYF. The CDR3 bases are TGTGCCAGCAGCTACCTAATTTCAGCGGAGACCCAGTACTTC. This chain connects TRBV7-2 to TRBJ2-5, with D unclear. This CDR3 has 14 residues. V was trimmed by 4 bases and J by 5 bases, leaving 14 bases between them. Per germline, CDR1 SGHTA and CDR2 FQGNSA.

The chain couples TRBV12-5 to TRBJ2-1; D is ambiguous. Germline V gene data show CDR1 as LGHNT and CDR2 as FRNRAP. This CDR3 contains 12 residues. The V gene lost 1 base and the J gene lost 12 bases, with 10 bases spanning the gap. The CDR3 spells CASGLDLGSQFF. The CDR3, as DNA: TGTGCTAGTGGTTTGGACCTAGGTTCGCAGTTCTTC.

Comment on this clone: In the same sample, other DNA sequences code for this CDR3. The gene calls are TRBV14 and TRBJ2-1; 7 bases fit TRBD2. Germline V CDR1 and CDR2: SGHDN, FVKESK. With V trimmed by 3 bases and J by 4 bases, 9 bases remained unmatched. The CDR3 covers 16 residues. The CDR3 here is CASSQGSGGGYNEQFF. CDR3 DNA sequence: TGTGCCAGCAGCCAGGGGTCTGGCGGGGGATACAATGAGCAGTTCTTC. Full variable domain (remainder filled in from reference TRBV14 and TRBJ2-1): EAGVTQFPSHSVIEKGQTVTLRCDPISGHDNLYWYRRVMGKEIKFLLHFVKESKQDESGMPNNRFLAERTGGTYSTLKVQPAELEDSGVYFCASSQGSGGGYNEQFFGPGTRLTVL.

The DNA for the CDR3 is TGTGCCAGCAGTTTAAATATTAACAATCAGCCCCAGCATTTT. Its protein is CASSLNINNQPQHF. The rearrangement joins TRBV28 to TRBJ1-5, with no clear D. The CDR3 spans 14 residues. Per the germline V gene, CDR1 is MDHEN and CDR2 is SYDVKM. V was pared by 2 bases and J by 3 bases, with 8 bases between.

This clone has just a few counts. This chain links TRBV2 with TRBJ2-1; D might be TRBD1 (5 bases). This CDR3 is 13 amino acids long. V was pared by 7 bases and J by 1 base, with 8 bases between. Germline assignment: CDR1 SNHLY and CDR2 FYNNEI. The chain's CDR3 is CASTPGSYNEQFF. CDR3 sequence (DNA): TGTGCCAGCACGCCAGGGTCCTACAATGAGCAGTTCTTC.

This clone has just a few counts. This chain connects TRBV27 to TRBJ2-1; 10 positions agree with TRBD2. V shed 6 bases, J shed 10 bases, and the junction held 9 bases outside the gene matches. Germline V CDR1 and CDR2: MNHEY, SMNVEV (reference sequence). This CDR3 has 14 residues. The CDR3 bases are TGTGCCAGCAGAGCGGGGGGGCTAATAAGGGAGCAGTTCTTC. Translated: CASRAGGLIREQFF.

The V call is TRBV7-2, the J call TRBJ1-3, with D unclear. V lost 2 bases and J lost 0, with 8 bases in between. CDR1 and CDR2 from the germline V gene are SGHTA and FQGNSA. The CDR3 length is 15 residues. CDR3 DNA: TGTGCCAGCAGCTTAACTCTGAGCTCTGGAAACACCATATATTTT. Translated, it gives CASSLTLSSGNTIYF. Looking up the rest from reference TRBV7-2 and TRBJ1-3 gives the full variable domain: GAGVSQSPSNKVTEKGKDVELRCDPISGHTALYWYRQSLGQGLEFLIYFQGNSAPDKSGLPSDRFSAERTGGSVSTLTIQRTQQEDSAVYLCASSLTLSSGNTIYFGEGSWLTVV.

CDR3 protein: CSVRTSGNEQFF. CDR3 DNA sequence: TGCAGCGTTCGGACTAGCGGCAATGAGCAGTTCTTC. The chain uses TRBV29-1 and TRBJ2-1; 10 bases agree with TRBD2. CDR1 and CDR2 from the germline V gene are SQVTM and ANQGSEA. Germline trimming cut 5 bases from V and 6 bases from J; bases unmatched to any gene: 1. The CDR3 runs 12 residues.

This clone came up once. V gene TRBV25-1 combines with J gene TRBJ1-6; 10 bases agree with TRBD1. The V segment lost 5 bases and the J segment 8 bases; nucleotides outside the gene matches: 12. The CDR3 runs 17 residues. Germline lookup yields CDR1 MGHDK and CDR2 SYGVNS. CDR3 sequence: CASSPFRDRGPHSPLHF. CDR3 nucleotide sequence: TGTGCCAGCAGTCCTTTCCGGGACAGGGGACCGCATTCACCCCTCCACTTT.

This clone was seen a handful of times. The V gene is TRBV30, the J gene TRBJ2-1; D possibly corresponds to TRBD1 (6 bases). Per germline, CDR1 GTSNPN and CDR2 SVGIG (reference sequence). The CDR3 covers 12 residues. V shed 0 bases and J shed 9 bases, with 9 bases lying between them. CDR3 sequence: CAWSVRGGEQFF. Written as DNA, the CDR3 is TGTGCCTGGAGTGTACGAGGGGGTGAGCAGTTCTTC.

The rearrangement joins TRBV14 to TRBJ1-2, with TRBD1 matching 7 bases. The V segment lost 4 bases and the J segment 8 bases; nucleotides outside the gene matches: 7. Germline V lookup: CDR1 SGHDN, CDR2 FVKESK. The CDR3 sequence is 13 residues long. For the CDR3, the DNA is TGTGCCAGCAGCCTCGTCCCAGGGGGGGGCTACACCTTC. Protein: CASSLVPGGGYTF.

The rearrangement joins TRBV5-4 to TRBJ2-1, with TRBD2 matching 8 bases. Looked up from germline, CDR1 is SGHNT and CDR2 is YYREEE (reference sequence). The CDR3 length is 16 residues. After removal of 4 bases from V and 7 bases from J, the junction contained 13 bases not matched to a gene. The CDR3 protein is CASSPPAVAGRNEQFF. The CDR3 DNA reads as TGTGCCAGCAGCCCGCCCGCAGTAGCGGGGCGGAATGAGCAGTTCTTC.

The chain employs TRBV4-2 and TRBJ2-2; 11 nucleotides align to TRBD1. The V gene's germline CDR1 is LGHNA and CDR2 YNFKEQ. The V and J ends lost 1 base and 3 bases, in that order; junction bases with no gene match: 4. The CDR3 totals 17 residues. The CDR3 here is CASSQGTGGADTGELFF. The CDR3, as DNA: TGTGCCAGCAGCCAAGGGACAGGGGGCGCAGACACCGGGGAGCTGTTTTTT.

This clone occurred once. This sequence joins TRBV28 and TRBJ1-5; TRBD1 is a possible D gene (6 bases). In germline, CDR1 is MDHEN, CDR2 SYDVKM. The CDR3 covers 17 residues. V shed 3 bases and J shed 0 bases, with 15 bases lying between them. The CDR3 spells CASSLPLRDTSNQPQHF. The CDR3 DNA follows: TGTGCCAGCAGTTTGCCTCTCCGGGACACTAGCAATCAGCCCCAGCATTTT.

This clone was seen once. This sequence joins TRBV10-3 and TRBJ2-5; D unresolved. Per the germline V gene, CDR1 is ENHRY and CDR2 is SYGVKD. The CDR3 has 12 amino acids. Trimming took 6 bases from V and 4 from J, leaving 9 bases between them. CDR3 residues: CAISSGSETQYF. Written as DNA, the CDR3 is TGTGCCATCAGCTCCGGGTCAGAGACCCAGTACTTC.

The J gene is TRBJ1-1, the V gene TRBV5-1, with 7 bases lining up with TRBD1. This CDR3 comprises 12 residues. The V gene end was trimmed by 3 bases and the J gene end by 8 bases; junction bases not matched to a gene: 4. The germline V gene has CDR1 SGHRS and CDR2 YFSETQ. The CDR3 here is CASSWTGPEAFF. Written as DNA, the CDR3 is TGCGCCAGCAGCTGGACAGGCCCAGAAGCTTTCTTT.

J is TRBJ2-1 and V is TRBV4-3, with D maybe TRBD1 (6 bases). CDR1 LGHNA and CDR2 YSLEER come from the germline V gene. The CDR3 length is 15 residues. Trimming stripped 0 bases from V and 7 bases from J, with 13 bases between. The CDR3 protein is CASSQDRRGWNEQFF. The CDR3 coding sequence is TGCGCCAGCAGCCAAGATCGTAGGGGGTGGAATGAGCAGTTCTTC.

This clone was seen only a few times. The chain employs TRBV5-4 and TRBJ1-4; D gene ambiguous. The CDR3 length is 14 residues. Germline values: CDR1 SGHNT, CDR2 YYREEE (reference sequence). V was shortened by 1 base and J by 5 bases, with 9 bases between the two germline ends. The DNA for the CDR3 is TGTGCCAGCAGCTTGTGGGCGCAGAATGAAAAACTGTTTTTT. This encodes CASSLWAQNEKLFF.

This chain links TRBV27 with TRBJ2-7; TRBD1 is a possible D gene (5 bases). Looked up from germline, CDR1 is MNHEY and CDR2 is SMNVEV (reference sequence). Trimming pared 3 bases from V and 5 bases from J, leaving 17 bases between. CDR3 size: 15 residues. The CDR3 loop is CASSLGPGRGHEQYF. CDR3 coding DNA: TGTGCCAGCAGTTTGGGTCCAGGGCGCGGCCACGAGCAGTACTTC.

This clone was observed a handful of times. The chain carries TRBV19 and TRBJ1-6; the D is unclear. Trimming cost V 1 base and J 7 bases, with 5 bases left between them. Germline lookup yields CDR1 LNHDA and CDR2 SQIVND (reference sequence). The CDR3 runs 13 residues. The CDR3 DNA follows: TGTGCCAGTAGTATAGTGTCGAATTCACCCCTCCACTTT. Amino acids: CASSIVSNSPLHF.

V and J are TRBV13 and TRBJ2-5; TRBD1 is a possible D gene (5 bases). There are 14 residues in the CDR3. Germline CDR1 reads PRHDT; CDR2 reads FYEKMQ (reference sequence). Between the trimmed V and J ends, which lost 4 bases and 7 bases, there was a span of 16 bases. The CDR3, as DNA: TGTGCCAGCAGCTCGACAGCTGCGTCCGGGACCCAGTACTTC. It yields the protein CASSSTAASGTQYF.

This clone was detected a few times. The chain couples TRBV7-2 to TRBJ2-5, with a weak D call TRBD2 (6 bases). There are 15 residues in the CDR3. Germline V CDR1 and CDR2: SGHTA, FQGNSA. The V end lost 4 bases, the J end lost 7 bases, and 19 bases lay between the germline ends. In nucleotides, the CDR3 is TGTGCCAGCAGCTCAGGACTAAGCGTCGGGGGGACCCAGTACTTC. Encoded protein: CASSSGLSVGGTQYF.